Listed below are T cell receptor beta chains from one sample, sequenced in a study of cytomegalovirus exposure and HLA in healthy donors. Only in-frame clones appear in the TCRdb table, and some are missing; sequencing was by immunoSEQ multiplex PCR. Of approximately 300,000 clones listed, around 80% were seen once; the top ten hold 0.3% to 0.35%. Input material: PBMCs. The receptor set was obtained from a girl between 2 and 10 years old in good health and CMV-seronegative. The CDR3 runs from the conserved cysteine through the conserved F or W. D genes are given only for firm matches. Expanded clones are given a class, and other clones once, few, many or no size at all.

TRBV19	-	TRBJ1-5	-	TGTGCCAGTAGTATTTATAGTCCCAATCAGCCCCAGCATTTT	CASSIYSPNQPQHF
TRBV7-6	-	TRBJ1-2	-	TGTGCCATACAGGGCGCACATGGCTACACCTTC	CAIQGAHGYTF
TRBV2	once	TRBJ2-3	TRBD2	TGTGCCAGCAGTCGGACTAGCGGAGGCACAGATACGCAGTATTTT	CASSRTSGGTDTQYF
TRBV9	-	TRBJ1-6	TRBD1	TGTGCCAGAGACAATAAGGGACAGGGGGACTTGTCCTATAATTCACCCCTCCACTTT	CARDNKGQGDLSYNSPLHF
TRBV2	-	TRBJ2-7	TRBD1	TGTGCCAGCAGTTATGGGACAGGGAGAAACTACGAGCAGTACTTC	CASSYGTGRNYEQYF
TRBV27	-	TRBJ2-1	-	TGTGCCAGCACACCAGCGCACGATGAGCAGTTCTTC	CASTPAHDEQFF
TRBV5-8	-	TRBJ2-7	TRBD1	TGTGCCAGCAGCTTGGGGACAGGGAGCTCCTACGAGCAGTACTTC	CASSLGTGSSYEQYF
TRBV4-2	-	TRBJ2-1	TRBD2	TGTGCCAGCAGCCAGCCCCCCGGGCTAGCGGGAGGAAGTGAGCAGTTCTTC	CASSQPPGLAGGSEQFF
TRBV10-3	-	TRBJ2-2	-	TGTGCCATCAGTGAGTCCCTGACAGGCCCCGGGGAGCTGTTTTTT	CAISESLTGPGELFF
TRBV7-9	-	TRBJ2-7	-	TGTGCCAGCAGCTTAGTGGGGGGGCAGAAAGTCTACGAGCAGTACTTC	CASSLVGGQKVYEQYF
TRBV5-6	-	TRBJ1-6	-	TGTGCCAGCAGGGAGGGATCCTATAATTCACCCCTCCACTTT	CASREGSYNSPLHF
TRBV9	-	TRBJ1-2	-	TGTGCCAGCAGCGGCGCTCCGGCGTCCTGGAGGTATGGCTACACCTTC	CASSGAPASWRYGYTF
TRBV6-5	-	TRBJ1-2	-	TGTGCCAGCAAGCTGGACAGTGAAGGCTATGGCTACACCTTC	CASKLDSEGYGYTF
TRBV18	-	TRBJ2-1	TRBD1	TGTGCCAGCTCACCGGCGACAGGGTTTCCCTACAATGAGCAGTTCTTC	CASSPATGFPYNEQFF
TRBV6-1	-	TRBJ2-5	TRBD2	TGTGCCAGCAGTGAAGCGAGGTGGGGGGGGACCCAGTACTTC	CASSEARWGGTQYF
TRBV19	-	TRBJ2-7	TRBD1	TGTGCCAGTAGTGGACAGGGATCTACCTACGAGCAGTACTTC	CASSGQGSTYEQYF
TRBV27	-	TRBJ2-7	TRBD2	TGTGCCAGCAGCAGAATAGCGGGAGACGGTCTCGAGCAGTACTTC	CASSRIAGDGLEQYF
TRBV11-1	-	TRBJ2-7	-	TGTGCCAGCAAAGGAGCGGTCGGCTCCTACGAGCAGTACTTC	CASKGAVGSYEQYF
TRBV7-2	once	TRBJ2-2	-	TGTGCCAGCAGCATCGGGGGGCTTGGCACCGGGGAGCTGTTTTTT	CASSIGGLGTGELFF
TRBV28	-	TRBJ2-1	-	TGTGCCAGCACCAGCAGGGTTCTCCCCCTACACAATGAGCAGTTCTTC	CASTSRVLPLHNEQFF
TRBV6-1	-	TRBJ2-3	TRBD1	TGTGCCAGCAGCTCCGGGACAGGGTATTCGGATACGCAGTATTTT	CASSSGTGYSDTQYF
TRBV6-1	-	TRBJ1-1	-	TGTGCCAGCAGTGAAGATTTAGTTGTGGGTCCCTCTGGGCCTTTCTTT	CASSEDLVVGPSGPFF
TRBV5-8	-	TRBJ2-7	-	TGTGCCAGCAGCCCCGCCTACGAGCAGTACTTC	CASSPAYEQYF
TRBV29-1	once	TRBJ1-5	-	TGCAGCGTTGTAATAGGGACCGGACAGTATAGCAATCAGCCCCAGCATTTT	CSVVIGTGQYSNQPQHF
TRBV9	-	TRBJ2-1	TRBD2	TGTGCCAGCAGCGAGACTAGCGGGAGAGGTAATGAGCAGTTCTTC	CASSETSGRGNEQFF
TRBV28	-	TRBJ1-1	-	TGTGCCAGCAGTACCCCCTTGCAGGTCTTT	CASSTPLQVF
TRBV5-5	-	TRBJ2-7	TRBD2	TGTGCCAGCAGCATCGGGACTAGCGGGAGGGACGTCTACGAGCAGTACTTC	CASSIGTSGRDVYEQYF
TRBV5-8	-	TRBJ2-1	-	TGTGCCAGCAGCTTGGGAAGGGCAGGGCCATACAATGAGCAGTTCTTC	CASSLGRAGPYNEQFF
TRBV9	-	TRBJ2-5	TRBD2	TGTGCCAGCAGCCTAGTCCCTTTAGGCGGGGGAGATGAGGAGACCCAGTACTTC	CASSLVPLGGGDEETQYF
TRBV2	-	TRBJ2-5	-	TGTGCCAGCAGTGGGGGACTGGCCCAAGAGACCCAGTACTTC	CASSGGLAQETQYF
TRBV27	-	TRBJ2-2	TRBD1	TGTGCCAGCAATCCGGGACAGGGGGCTGGCACCGGGGAGCTGTTTTTT	CASNPGQGAGTGELFF
TRBV11-2	few	TRBJ2-2	-	TGTGCCAGCAGCTCAGTCGGGAGTGTTACCGGGGAGCTGTTTTTT	CASSSVGSVTGELFF
TRBV5-5	once	TRBJ2-7	-	TGTGCCAGCAGCTTGTCCTCAGCCTACGAGCAGTACTTC	CASSLSSAYEQYF
TRBV18	-	TRBJ1-1	TRBD1	TGTGCCAGCTCCCAAAACAGGGGGAACACTGAAGCTTTCTTT	CASSQNRGNTEAFF
TRBV6-1	-	TRBJ1-1	TRBD1	TGTGCCAGCAGTGAAGCCCTGGACAGGGCGAACACTGAAGCTTTCTTT	CASSEALDRANTEAFF
TRBV6-4	few	TRBJ2-2	TRBD1	TGTGCCAGCAGCCCCGGGACAGGGGACACCGGGGAGCTGTTTTTT	CASSPGTGDTGELFF
TRBV11-2	-	TRBJ1-2	TRBD1	TGTGCCAGCAGCGGAGCGACAGGGGTCGCCGGCTACACCTTC	CASSGATGVAGYTF
TRBV4-1	-	TRBJ1-5	-	TGCGCCAGCAGCCAAGTCTTGTATTCTAGCAATCAGCCCCAGCATTTT	CASSQVLYSSNQPQHF
TRBV5-5	-	TRBJ1-3	-	TGTGCCAGCAGCCCCCCCTGGTTTTGGGGGCCGCGCCACTCTGGAAACACCATATATTTT	CASSPPWFWGPRHSGNTIYF
TRBV28	-	TRBJ1-4	TRBD1	TGTGCCAGCAGTTTATCTGGGACAGCCTCTAATGAAAAACTGGTTTTT	CASSLSGTASNEKLVF
TRBV5-1	-	TRBJ2-3	-	TGCGCCAGCAGGCAGGGTTGGACAGATACGCAGTATTTT	CASRQGWTDTQYF
TRBV28	-	TRBJ1-2	TRBD1	TGTGCCAGCAGTTCGCCCGGGACAGGGGACCGCTACACCTTC	CASSSPGTGDRYTF
TRBV10-3	-	TRBJ1-1	-	TGTGCCATCAAAGAGGCCACTGAAGCTTTCTTT	CAIKEATEAFF
TRBV4-1	once	TRBJ2-2	-	TGCGCCAGCAGCCGCACAGGTTTTGGGGAGCTGTTTTTT	CASSRTGFGELFF
TRBV10-1	-	TRBJ2-3	TRBD1	TGCGCCAGCAGTGAGTTGCCAGGGGGCTGGGGCACAGATACGCAGTATTTT	CASSELPGGWGTDTQYF
TRBV28	-	TRBJ2-7	TRBD1	TGTGCCAGCAGTTTGTATCGTCGTGACAGGGGGATACCCTACGAGCAGTACTTC	CASSLYRRDRGIPYEQYF
TRBV6-5	-	TRBJ1-1	TRBD1	TGTGCCAGCAGTTCGTGGGGACAGGGGGTGGCTGAAGCTTTCTTT	CASSSWGQGVAEAFF
TRBV2	-	TRBJ2-7	-	TGTGCCAGCAGTGAAAGCCCAAGCTACGAGCAGTACTTC	CASSESPSYEQYF
TRBV6-5	-	TRBJ2-5	-	TGTGCCAGCAGTTACTCGAGTACCCCAGAGACCCAGTACTTC	CASSYSSTPETQYF
TRBV27	-	TRBJ2-1	TRBD2	TGTGCCAGCACTATCGGTAGCGGGGGCAATGAGCAGTTCTTC	CASTIGSGGNEQFF
TRBV30	few	TRBJ1-5	TRBD1	TGTGCCTGGCCTGGGACAGCCTTCCAGCCCCAGCATTTT	CAWPGTAFQPQHF
TRBV29-1	once	TRBJ1-2	-	TGCAGCGTTGAACGGGTTCTGGGCTACACCTTC	CSVERVLGYTF
TRBV11-2	-	TRBJ2-3	TRBD2	TGTGCCAGCAGCTTGAGACTAGCGGGAGGCCCCTTAGATACGCAGTATTTT	CASSLRLAGGPLDTQYF
TRBV7-9	few	TRBJ1-1	TRBD1	TGTGCCAGCAGCGAACCAGGGGGCTTCCCTGAAGCTTTCTTT	CASSEPGGFPEAFF
TRBV6-5	once	TRBJ2-3	TRBD2	TGTGCCAGCAGGGACCCGGGGGGGCGGGATACGCAGTATTTT	CASRDPGGRDTQYF